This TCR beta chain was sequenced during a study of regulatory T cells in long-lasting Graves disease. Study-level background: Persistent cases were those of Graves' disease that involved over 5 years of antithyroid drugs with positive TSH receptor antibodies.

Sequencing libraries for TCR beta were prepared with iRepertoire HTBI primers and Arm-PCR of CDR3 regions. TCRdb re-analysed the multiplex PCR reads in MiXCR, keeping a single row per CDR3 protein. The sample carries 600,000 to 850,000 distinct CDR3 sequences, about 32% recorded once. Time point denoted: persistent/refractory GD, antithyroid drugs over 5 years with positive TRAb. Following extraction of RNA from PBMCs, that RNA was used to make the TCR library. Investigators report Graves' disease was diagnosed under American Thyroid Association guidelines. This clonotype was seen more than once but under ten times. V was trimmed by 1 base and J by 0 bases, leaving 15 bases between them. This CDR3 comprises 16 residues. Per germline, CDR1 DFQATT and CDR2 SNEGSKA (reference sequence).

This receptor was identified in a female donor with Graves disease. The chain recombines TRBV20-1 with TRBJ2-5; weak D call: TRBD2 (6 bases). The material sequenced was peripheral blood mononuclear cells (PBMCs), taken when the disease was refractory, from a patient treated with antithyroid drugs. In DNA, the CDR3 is TGCAGTGCTAGAGGGGAGCCGGGGGTAGACCAAGAGACCCAGTACTTC. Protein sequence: CSARGEPGVDQETQYF.